This T cell receptor beta chain was sequenced in a study of control samples from healthy donors and cancer patients. Here immunoSEQ multiplex PCR was the method, and the copy in TCRdb shows in-frame clones only, minus some. The sample consists of approximately 17,000 clones, about 89% of them appearing once. Germline V lookup: CDR1 SGHNT, CDR2 YYREEE (reference sequence). Trimming removed 7 bases from V and 6 bases from J; junction bases left unmatched: 19. The CDR3 consists of 17 residues. The chain employs TRBV5-4 and TRBJ1-1; 9 positions match TRBD1. Sequenced input: PBMCs. This sequence was found in a man aged 60 to 75 with head and neck cancer. The CDR3 sequence is CASPWQGTGPSDAEAFF. In DNA form, the CDR3 reads TGTGCCAGCCCTTGGCAGGGGACAGGGCCTAGTGACGCTGAAGCTTTCTTT.